The following is a TCR beta chain sequence with its context. 13 Jbeta primers and 60 Vbeta primers were used for the PCR. TCRdb's table, derived via immunoSEQ multiplex PCR, lists solely in-frame clones and lacks some. The repertoire holds 89,000 or so clones, with 65% to 75% as singletons. The sample is drawn from a study of cytomegalovirus exposure and HLA in healthy donors. The receptor's source is a man in his 60s in good health and CMV-seronegative. The sequencing sample was made of PBMCs.

The CDR3 reads CASTRGGGYNEQFF. CDR3 bases: TGTGCCAGCACCCGAGGGGGGGGCTACAATGAGCAGTTCTTC. J is TRBJ2-1 and V is TRBV27, with D possibly matching TRBD2 (7 bases). Germline loops: CDR1 MNHEY, CDR2 SMNVEV (reference sequence). This CDR3 has 14 residues. The V and J ends lost 7 bases and 3 bases respectively, with 13 bases between them.